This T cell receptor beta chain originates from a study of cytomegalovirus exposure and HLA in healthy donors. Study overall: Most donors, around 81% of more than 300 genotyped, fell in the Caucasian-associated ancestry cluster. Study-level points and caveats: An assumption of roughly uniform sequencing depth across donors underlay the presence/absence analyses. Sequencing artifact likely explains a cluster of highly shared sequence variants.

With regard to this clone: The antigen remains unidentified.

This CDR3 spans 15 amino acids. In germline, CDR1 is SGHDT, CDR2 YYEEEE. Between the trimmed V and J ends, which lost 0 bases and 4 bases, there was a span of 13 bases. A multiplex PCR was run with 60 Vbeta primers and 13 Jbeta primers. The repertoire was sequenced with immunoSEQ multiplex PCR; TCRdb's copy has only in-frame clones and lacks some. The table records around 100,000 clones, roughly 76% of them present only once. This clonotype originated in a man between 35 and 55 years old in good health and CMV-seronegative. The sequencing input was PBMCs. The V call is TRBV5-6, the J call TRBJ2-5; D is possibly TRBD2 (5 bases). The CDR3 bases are TGTGCCAGCAGCTTGGCCGTCTTACGGGGAGAGACCCAGTACTTC. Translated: CASSLAVLRGETQYF.